This passage covers 17 T cell receptor beta chains from one sample sequenced in a study of cytomegalovirus exposure and HLA in healthy donors. The PCR ran on 60 Vbeta and 13 Jbeta primers. TCRdb's copy holds only in-frame clones and misses some; the assay was immunoSEQ multiplex PCR. The profile shows approximately 81,000 clones, just over 75% of them singletons. The sequencing input was PBMCs. All receptors derive from a man in his forties or fifties in good health and CMV-seropositive.

The chain carries TRBV27 and TRBJ2-7, with TRBD2 matching over 10 bases. The CDR3 length is 17 residues. With 0 bases clipped from V and 5 bases from J, the junction kept 10 bases outside the gene matches. CDR1 and CDR2 (germline): MNHEY, SMNVEV (reference sequence). The CDR3 spells CASSLSRASGSRHEQYF. Written as DNA, the CDR3 is TGTGCCAGCAGTTTATCTCGGGCTAGCGGGAGTAGGCACGAGCAGTACTTC.

A remark on this clone: One junction end disagrees with the germline gene, perhaps due to a read error. The chain has TRBV2 and TRBJ1-4; D possibly corresponds to TRBD1 (6 bases). The germline gives CDR1 SNHLY, CDR2 FYNNEI. The CDR3 is 11 residues long. The CDR3 region has the DNA TGTGCCAGCAAGGGACAAGAAAGACTGTTTTTT. It translates to CASKGQERLFF. The whole variable domain, remainder taken from reference TRBV2 and TRBJ1-4, is EPEVTQTPSHQVTQMGQEVILRCVPISNHLYFYWYRQILGQKVEFLVSFYNNEISEKSEIFDDQFSVERPDGSNFTLKIRSTKLEDSAMYFCASKGQERLFFGSGTQLSVL.

The rearrangement uses TRBV2 and TRBJ1-1; the match to TRBD1 covers 8 bases. The V gene's germline CDR1 is SNHLY and CDR2 FYNNEI. V lost 8 bases, J lost 6 bases, and 11 bases stayed unmatched. This CDR3 region has 14 residues. The CDR3 DNA follows: TGTGCCAGCCGGAACGGACAGGGTCCCGCTGAAGCTTTCTTT. Translation: CASRNGQGPAEAFF.

V usage is TRBV25-1 and J usage is TRBJ2-1; 8 bases fit TRBD2. Germline V gene sequence: CDR1 MGHDK, CDR2 SYGVNS. After removal of 4 bases from V and 7 bases from J, the junction contained 6 bases not matched to a gene. The CDR3 has 14 residues. CDR3 coding DNA: TGTGCCAGCAGTGGGATAGCGGGATGGAATGAGCAGTTCTTC. It specifies CASSGIAGWNEQFF.

The rearrangement uses TRBV19 and TRBJ2-1; the match to TRBD2 covers 14 bases. Germline V gene sequence: CDR1 LNHDA, CDR2 SQIVND (reference sequence). Trimming cost V 9 bases and J 5 bases; bases outside gene matches: 9. CDR3 length equals 16 residues. This CDR3 reads CARKGTSGSCHNEQFF. CDR3 nucleotides: TGTGCCAGAAAAGGGACTAGCGGGAGTTGCCACAATGAGCAGTTCTTC.

This CDR3 is CASSALGGDEQFF. CDR3 coding DNA: TGTGCCAGCAGTGCCTTGGGCGGGGATGAGCAGTTCTTC. The V and J genes are TRBV6-5 and TRBJ2-1; possible D gene TRBD2, 6 bases. Germline lookup yields CDR1 MNHEY and CDR2 SVGAGI. This CDR3 spans 13 amino acids. V lost 5 bases, J lost 8 bases, and 13 bases lay in between.

This chain links TRBV30 with TRBJ1-1; D call uncertain. Trimming took 2 bases from V and 1 from J, leaving 8 bases between them. The CDR3 has 13 amino acids. Germline-derived CDR1 and CDR2 are GTSNPN and SVGIG (reference sequence). Here the CDR3 DNA reads TGTGCCTGGAGTCGGGTTTCGAACACTGAAGCTTTCTTT. This translates into CAWSRVSNTEAFF.

This sequence joins TRBV5-1 and TRBJ2-5; no reliable D call. Germline V gives CDR1 SGHRS, CDR2 YFSETQ. Trimming pared 0 bases from V and 5 bases from J, leaving 5 bases between. This CDR3 spans 12 amino acids. The CDR3 DNA is TGCGCCAGCAGCTTGGTCGGGGAGACCCAGTACTTC. Encoded protein: CASSLVGETQYF.

This clone was seen only a few times. The chain recombines TRBV30 with TRBJ1-1; D not certain. The germline V gene encodes CDR1 GTSNPN and CDR2 SVGIG (reference sequence). Between the trimmed V and J ends, which lost 6 bases and 0 bases, there was a span of 11 bases. The CDR3 extends over 13 amino acids. The CDR3 DNA reads TGTGCCTGTGTCAGTGGCTTGAACACTGAAGCTTTCTTT. This encodes CACVSGLNTEAFF.

The V call is TRBV9, the J call TRBJ1-1; a possible D gene is TRBD1 (5 bases). Per the germline V gene, CDR1 is SGDLS and CDR2 is YYNGEE. The CDR3 is 14 residues long. The V end was cut by 4 bases, the J end by 0 bases, with 10 bases between. CDR3 DNA: TGTGCCAGCAGCTCACGGACACTGAACACTGAAGCTTTCTTT. Translated, it gives CASSSRTLNTEAFF.

As for this clone: At one end, the junction sequence differs from germline, possibly due to a read error. The rearrangement joins TRBV12-5 to TRBJ2-6; maybe TRBD1 (5 bases). Germline assignment: CDR1 LGHNT and CDR2 FRNRAP. The CDR3 contains 13 residues. The CDR3 protein is CASQPSGANGLTF. CDR3 sequence (DNA): TGTGCTAGTCAACCCTCTGGGGCCAACGGCCTGACTTTC.

This chain connects TRBV11-3 to TRBJ2-7, with unresolved D. With 2 bases removed from V and 7 bases from J, the gap between germline ends came to 9 bases. The germline V gene encodes CDR1 SGHNT and CDR2 YENEEA. The CDR3 sequence is 12 residues long. In DNA, the CDR3 is TGTGCCAGCAGCTTATTCGGGTCGGAGCAGTACTTC. This translates into CASSLFGSEQYF.

The table lists this clone with a few counts. The chain carries TRBV5-4 and TRBJ2-7; no definite D call. Trimming cost V 0 bases and J 0 bases, with 7 bases left between them. Per germline, CDR1 SGHNT and CDR2 YYREEE (reference sequence). This CDR3 comprises 14 residues. The CDR3 region is CASSLDATSYEQYF. CDR3 in DNA: TGTGCCAGCAGCTTGGATGCTACCTCCTACGAGCAGTACTTC.

This chain joins TRBV7-3 and TRBJ2-1; the match to TRBD1 covers 7 bases. The length of the CDR3 is 15 residues. Germline lookup yields CDR1 SGHTA and CDR2 FQGTGA. With 1 base clipped from V and 3 bases from J, the junction kept 3 bases outside the gene matches. In DNA, the CDR3 is TGTGCCAGCAGCTTAATGCGGACAGGCTACAATGAGCAGTTCTTC. Translated, it gives CASSLMRTGYNEQFF.

This clone was seen a handful of times. The CDR3 nucleotides are TGTGCCAGCAGTTCCCTCCGACTAGCCGAGGTGAATGAGCAGTTCTTC. This encodes CASSSLRLAEVNEQFF. This rearrangement joins TRBV27 to TRBJ2-1; the match to TRBD2 covers 7 bases. CDR3 length: 16 residues. Germline CDR1 reads MNHEY; CDR2 reads SMNVEV (reference sequence). The V gene end was trimmed by 4 bases and the J gene end by 7 bases; junction bases not matched to a gene: 13.

This clone is medium-sized (0.01 to 0.1%) within its sample. The DNA is omitted, as the CDR3 cannot be located on it reliably, and the CDR3 follows TCRdb's listing. Other DNA sequences in the sample encode the same CDR3. The chain links TRBV5-1 to TRBJ2-7; the table names TRBD1, a call not compared with the DNA. Germline V CDR1 and CDR2: SGHRS, YFSETQ. The CDR3 is 14 residues long, ends included. The CDR3 is CASSFGPGYSEQYF.

The chain uses TRBV30 and TRBJ1-1; the match to TRBD1 covers 7 bases. V lost 3 bases, J lost 2 bases, and 3 bases stayed unmatched. The CDR3 length is 13 residues. From germline, CDR1 is GTSNPN and CDR2 SVGIG (reference sequence). The CDR3 reads CAWSRTGNTEAFF. The DNA of the CDR3 is TGTGCCTGGAGCCGGACAGGTAACACTGAAGCTTTCTTT.